This TCR beta chain was identified in a study of T cells expressing NK-cell markers. Study background: Source material for TCR beta repertoires consisted of sorted CD3+CD56+NKG2C+, CD3+CD56+NKG2C- and CD3+CD56-NKG2C+ T cells.

Production of TCR beta cDNA relied on 5'RACE template switching with UMIs. TCRdb reprocessed the 5' RACE reads and reports one entry per CDR3 protein, with no DNA. Seen in this sample are about 260,000 distinct CDR3 sequences; the ten most common clones hold about 0.4%. The CDR3 has 13 amino acids. CDR1 MNHNS and CDR2 SASEGT come from the germline V gene. The specimen was blood T cells: a sorted CD56 or NKG2C T cell subset, CD4+ or CD8+ T cells, or bulk PBMC T cells (not recorded which). This chain uses TRBV6-1 with TRBJ2-4; absent DNA, TCRdb's TRBD1 call cannot be checked. This TCR was recovered from a young man in good health. CDR3: CASSEGTPYIQYF.